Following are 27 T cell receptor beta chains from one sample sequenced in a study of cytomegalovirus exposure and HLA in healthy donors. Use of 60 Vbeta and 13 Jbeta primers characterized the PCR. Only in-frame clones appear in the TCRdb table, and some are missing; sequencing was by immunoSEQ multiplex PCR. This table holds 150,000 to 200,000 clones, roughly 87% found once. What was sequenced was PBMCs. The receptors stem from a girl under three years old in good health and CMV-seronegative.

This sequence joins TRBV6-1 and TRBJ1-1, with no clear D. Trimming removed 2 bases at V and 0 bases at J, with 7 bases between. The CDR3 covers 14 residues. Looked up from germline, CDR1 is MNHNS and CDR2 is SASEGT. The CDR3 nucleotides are TGTGCCAGCAGTGAACGAGGGTTGAACACTGAAGCTTTCTTT. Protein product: CASSERGLNTEAFF.

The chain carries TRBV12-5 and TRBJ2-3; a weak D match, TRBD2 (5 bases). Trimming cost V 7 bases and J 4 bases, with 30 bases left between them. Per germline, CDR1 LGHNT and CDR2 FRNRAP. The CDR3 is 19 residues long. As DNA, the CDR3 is TGTGCTAGTGCCACTCACTCCCGGGGAAACCTACGTGGTCCAGATACGCAGTATTTT. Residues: CASATHSRGNLRGPDTQYF.

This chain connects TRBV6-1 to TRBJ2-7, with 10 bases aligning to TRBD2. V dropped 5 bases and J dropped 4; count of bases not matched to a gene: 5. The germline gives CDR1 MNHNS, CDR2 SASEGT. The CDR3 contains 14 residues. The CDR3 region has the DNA TGTGCCAGCAGTTCCCTAGCGGGAGCTTACGAGCAGTACTTC. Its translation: CASSSLAGAYEQYF.

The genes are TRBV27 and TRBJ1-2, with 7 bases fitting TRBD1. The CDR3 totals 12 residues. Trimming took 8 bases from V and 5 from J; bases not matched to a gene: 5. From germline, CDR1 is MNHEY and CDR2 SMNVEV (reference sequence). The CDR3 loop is CASRTGPYGYTF. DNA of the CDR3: TGTGCCAGCCGGACAGGACCTTATGGCTACACCTTC.

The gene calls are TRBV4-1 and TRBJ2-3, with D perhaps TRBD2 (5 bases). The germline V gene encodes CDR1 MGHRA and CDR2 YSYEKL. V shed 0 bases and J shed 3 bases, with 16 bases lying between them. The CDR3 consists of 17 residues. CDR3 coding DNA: TGCGCCAGCAGCCAAGACGCCAGCCTTGAGGGTACAGATACGCAGTATTTT. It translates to CASSQDASLEGTDTQYF.

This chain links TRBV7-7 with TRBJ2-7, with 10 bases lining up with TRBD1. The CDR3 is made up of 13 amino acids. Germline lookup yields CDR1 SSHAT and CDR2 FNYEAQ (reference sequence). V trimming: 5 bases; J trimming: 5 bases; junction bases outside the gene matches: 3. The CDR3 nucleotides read TGTGCCAGCAGCCGGGACAGGGGCCACGAGCAGTACTTC. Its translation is CASSRDRGHEQYF.

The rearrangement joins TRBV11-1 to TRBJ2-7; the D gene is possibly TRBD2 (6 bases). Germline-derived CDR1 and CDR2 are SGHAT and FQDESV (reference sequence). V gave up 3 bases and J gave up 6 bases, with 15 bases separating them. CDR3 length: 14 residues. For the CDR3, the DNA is TGTGCCAGCAGCTTGGGGACTGCCGGTGTCGAGCAGTACTTC. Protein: CASSLGTAGVEQYF.

CDR3 amino acids: CASSVEHTDTQYF. The CDR3 DNA reads as TGTGCCAGCAGCGTAGAGCACACAGATACGCAGTATTTT. The chain uses TRBV9 and TRBJ2-3; no firm D call. The length of the CDR3 is 13 residues. CDR1 is SGDLS, CDR2 YYNGEE, per germline. Trimming shortened V by 0 bases and J by 2 bases, and 4 bases separated the two germline ends.

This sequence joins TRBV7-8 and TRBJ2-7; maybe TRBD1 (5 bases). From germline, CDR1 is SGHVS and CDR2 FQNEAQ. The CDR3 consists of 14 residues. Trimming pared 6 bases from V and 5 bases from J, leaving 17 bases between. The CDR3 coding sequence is TGTGCCAGCAGTTCTCGCCAGGGATTCAACGAGCAGTACTTC. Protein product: CASSSRQGFNEQYF.

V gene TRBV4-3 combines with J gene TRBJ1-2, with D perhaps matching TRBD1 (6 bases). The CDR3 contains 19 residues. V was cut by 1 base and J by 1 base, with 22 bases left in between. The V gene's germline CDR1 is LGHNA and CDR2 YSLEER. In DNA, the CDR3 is TGCGCCAGCAGCCAAGCAGTCTCCAGGGGCCGTATCTTTAACTATGGCTACACCTTC. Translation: CASSQAVSRGRIFNYGYTF.

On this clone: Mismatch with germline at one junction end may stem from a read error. The CDR3 bases are TGTTCCAGCAGCCCGGGGAGTGCCTACGAGCAGTACTTC. It translates to CSSSPGSAYEQYF. The V call is TRBV7-9, the J call TRBJ2-7; possible D gene TRBD2, 5 bases. Germline V gene data show CDR1 as SEHNR and CDR2 as FQNEAQ (reference sequence). The CDR3 loop spans 13 amino acids.

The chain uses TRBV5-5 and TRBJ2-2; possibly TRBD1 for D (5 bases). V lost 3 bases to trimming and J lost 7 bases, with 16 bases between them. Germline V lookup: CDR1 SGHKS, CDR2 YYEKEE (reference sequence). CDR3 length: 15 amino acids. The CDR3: CASSSDSSSIGELFF. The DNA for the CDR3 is TGTGCCAGCAGCTCCGACAGTTCCTCTATCGGGGAGCTGTTTTTT.

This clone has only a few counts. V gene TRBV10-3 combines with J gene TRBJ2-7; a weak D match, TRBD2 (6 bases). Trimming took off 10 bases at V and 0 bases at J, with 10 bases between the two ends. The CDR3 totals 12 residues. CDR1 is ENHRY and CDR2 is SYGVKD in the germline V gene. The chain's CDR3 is CATGGSSYEQYF. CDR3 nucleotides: TGTGCCACTGGGGGGAGCTCCTACGAGCAGTACTTC.

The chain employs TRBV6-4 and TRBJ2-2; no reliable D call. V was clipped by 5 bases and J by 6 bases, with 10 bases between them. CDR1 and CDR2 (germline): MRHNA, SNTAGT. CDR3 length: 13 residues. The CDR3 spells CASSPSLPGELFF. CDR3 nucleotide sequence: TGTGCCAGCAGTCCTAGTCTCCCCGGGGAGCTGTTTTTT.

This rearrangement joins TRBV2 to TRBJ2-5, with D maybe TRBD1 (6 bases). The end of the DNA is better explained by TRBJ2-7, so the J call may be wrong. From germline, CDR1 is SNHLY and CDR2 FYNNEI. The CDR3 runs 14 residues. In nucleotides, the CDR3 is TGTGCCAGCAGTGACGGGGCAGGGACATACGAGCAGTACTTC. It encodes CASSDGAGTYEQYF.

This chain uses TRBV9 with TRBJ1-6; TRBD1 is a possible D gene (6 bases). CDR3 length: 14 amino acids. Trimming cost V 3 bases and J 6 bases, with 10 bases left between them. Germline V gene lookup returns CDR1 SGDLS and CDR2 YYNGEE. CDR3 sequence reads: CASSADSRNSPLHF. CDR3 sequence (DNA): TGTGCCAGCAGCGCGGACAGCCGTAATTCACCCCTCCACTTT. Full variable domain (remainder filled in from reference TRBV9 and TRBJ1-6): DSGVTQTPKHLITATGQRVTLRCSPRSGDLSVYWYQQSLDQGLQFLIQYYNGEERAKGNILERFSAQQFPDLHSELNLSSLELGDSALYFCASSADSRNSPLHFGNGTRLTVT.

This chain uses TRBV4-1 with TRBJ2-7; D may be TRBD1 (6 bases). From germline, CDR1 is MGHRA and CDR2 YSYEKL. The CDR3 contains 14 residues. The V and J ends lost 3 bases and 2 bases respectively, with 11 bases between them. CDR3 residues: CASSQTTGPYEQYF. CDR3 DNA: TGCGCCAGCAGCCAGACGACAGGACCCTACGAGCAGTACTTC.

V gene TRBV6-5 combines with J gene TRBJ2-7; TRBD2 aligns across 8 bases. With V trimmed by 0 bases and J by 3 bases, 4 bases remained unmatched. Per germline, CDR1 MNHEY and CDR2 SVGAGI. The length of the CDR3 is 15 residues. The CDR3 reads CASSYSASGLYEQYF. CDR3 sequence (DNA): TGTGCCAGCAGTTACTCGGCTAGCGGGCTCTACGAGCAGTACTTC.

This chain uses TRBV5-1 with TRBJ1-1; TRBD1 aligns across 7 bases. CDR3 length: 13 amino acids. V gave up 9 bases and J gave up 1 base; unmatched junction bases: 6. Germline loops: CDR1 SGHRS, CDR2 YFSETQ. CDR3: CATQQGTNTEAFF. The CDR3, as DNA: TGCGCCACCCAACAGGGGACGAACACTGAAGCTTTCTTT.

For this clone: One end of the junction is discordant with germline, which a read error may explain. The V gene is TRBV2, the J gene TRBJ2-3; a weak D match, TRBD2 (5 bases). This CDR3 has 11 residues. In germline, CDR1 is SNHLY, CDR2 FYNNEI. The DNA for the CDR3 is TGTGCCAGCAGTGAACTAGCCCGGAAGCATTTT. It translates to CASSELARKHF.

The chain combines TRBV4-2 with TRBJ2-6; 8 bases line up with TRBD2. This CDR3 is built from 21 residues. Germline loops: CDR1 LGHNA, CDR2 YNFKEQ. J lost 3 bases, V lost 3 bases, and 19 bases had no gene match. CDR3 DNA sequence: TGTGCCAGCAGCCAGTGGGGGCTGGCGGGAGGATCCTTTTATGGGGCCAACGTCCTGACTTTC. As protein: CASSQWGLAGGSFYGANVLTF.

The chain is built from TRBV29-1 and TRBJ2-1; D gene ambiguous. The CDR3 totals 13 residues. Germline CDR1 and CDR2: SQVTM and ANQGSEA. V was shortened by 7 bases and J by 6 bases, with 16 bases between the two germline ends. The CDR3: CSDSSLWSNEQFF. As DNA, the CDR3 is TGCAGCGACTCGTCCCTTTGGAGCAATGAGCAGTTCTTC.

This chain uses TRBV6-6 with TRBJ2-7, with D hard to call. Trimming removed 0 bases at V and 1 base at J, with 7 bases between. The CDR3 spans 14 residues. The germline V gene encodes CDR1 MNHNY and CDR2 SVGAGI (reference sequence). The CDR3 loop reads CASSYSRLSYEQYF. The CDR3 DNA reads TGTGCCAGCAGTTACTCCAGGTTATCCTACGAGCAGTACTTC.

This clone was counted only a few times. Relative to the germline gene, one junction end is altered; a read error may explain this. The CDR3 loop is CSSSLQGYEQYF. The CDR3 bases are TGTTCCAGCAGCTTACAGGGTTACGAGCAGTACTTC. The chain links TRBV7-9 to TRBJ2-7; D might be TRBD1 (6 bases). This CDR3 is 12 amino acids long. CDR1 is SEHNR, CDR2 FQNEAQ, per germline (reference sequence).

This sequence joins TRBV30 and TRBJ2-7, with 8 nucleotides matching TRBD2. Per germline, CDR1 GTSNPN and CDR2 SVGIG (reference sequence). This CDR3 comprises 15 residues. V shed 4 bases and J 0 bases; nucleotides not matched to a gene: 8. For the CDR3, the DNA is TGTGCCTGGACCTCCATAGCGGGATTCTCCTACGAGCAGTACTTC. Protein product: CAWTSIAGFSYEQYF.

DNA of the CDR3: TGTGCCAGCAGTGGGTACAGAGGGGAGCAGTACTTC. Protein product: CASSGYRGEQYF. This chain joins TRBV6-5 and TRBJ2-7; D perhaps matches TRBD2 (5 bases). This CDR3 has 12 amino acids. CDR1 and CDR2 (germline): MNHEY, SVGAGI. Trimming removed 5 bases at V and 7 bases at J, with 12 bases between.

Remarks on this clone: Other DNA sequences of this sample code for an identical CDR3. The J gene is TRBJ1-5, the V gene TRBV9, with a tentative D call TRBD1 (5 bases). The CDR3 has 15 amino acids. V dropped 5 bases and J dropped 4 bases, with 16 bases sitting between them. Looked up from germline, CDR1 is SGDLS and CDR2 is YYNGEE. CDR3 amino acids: CASSPGGGPNQPQHF. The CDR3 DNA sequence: TGTGCCAGCAGTCCCGGGGGAGGGCCAAATCAGCCCCAGCATTTT. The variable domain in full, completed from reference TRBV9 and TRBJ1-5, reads DSGVTQTPKHLITATGQRVTLRCSPRSGDLSVYWYQQSLDQGLQFLIQYYNGEERAKGNILERFSAQQFPDLHSELNLSSLELGDSALYFCASSPGGGPNQPQHFGDGTRLSIL.